This TCR beta chain was obtained from a study of OX40 agonist ivuxolimab in advanced cancers. Germline CDR1 reads MNHNS; CDR2 reads SASEGT. CDR3 length: 13 amino acids. Trimming removed 5 bases from V and 7 bases from J, with 14 bases in between. Sequencing used immunoSEQ multiplex PCR; TCRdb keeps in-frame clones, though not all of them. The repertoire holds about 56,000 clones, with 82% as singletons. This receptor was obtained from an adult with an advanced solid tumor such as melanoma, head and neck, liver or kidney cancer. The chain is built from TRBV6-1 and TRBJ1-2; D might be TRBD1 (6 bases). The sample here was CD4+ or CD8+ T cells sorted from blood, taken in a trial of the OX40 agonist ivuxolimab. The CDR3 DNA sequence: TGTGCCAGCAGTTTTCAGGGGACCCCTGGCTACACCTTC. Its translation is CASSFQGTPGYTF.